Below are 30 T cell receptor beta chains sequenced from a single sample in a study of T-cell memory formation after mild COVID-19. TCRdb itself ran the 5' RACE reads through MiXCR, one entry per CDR3 protein. The table records about 400,000 distinct CDR3 sequences, under 15% of them present only once. Specimen: PBMCs or a T cell subset sorted from them (not recorded which). The receptors derive from a young man who had mild COVID-19 (a few samples of this study predate the infection). Cell type and time point are not known.

The CDR3 reads CATSAASGVTYNEQFF. In DNA form, the CDR3 reads TGTGCCACCAGTGCGGCTAGCGGGGTCACCTACAATGAGCAGTTCTTC. The chain employs TRBV24-1 and TRBJ2-1; 9 bases are shared with TRBD2. This CDR3 is built from 16 residues. CDR1 KGHDR and CDR2 SFDVKD come from the germline V gene. Trimming took 5 bases from V and 2 from J; bases not matched to a gene: 6.

The chain joins TRBV10-2 to TRBJ2-7; TRBD1 matches at 7 bases. CDR1 and CDR2 (germline): WSHSY, SAAADI. The J segment lost 3 bases and the V segment lost 7 bases, leaving 12 bases of the junction unmatched. The CDR3 spans 15 residues. The chain's CDR3 is CASTILPGQIYEQYF. DNA of the CDR3: TGCGCCAGCACAATACTACCGGGACAGATCTACGAGCAGTACTTC.

The chain employs TRBV6-2 or TRBV6-3 and TRBJ1-2; D is possibly TRBD1 (6 bases). The length of the CDR3 is 16 residues. Trimming cost V 2 bases and J 5 bases, with 18 bases left between them. Germline lookup yields CDR1 MNHEY and CDR2 SVGEGT. The CDR3 DNA is TGTGCCAGCAGTTACCGTCCCGGGACACTTCAGTATGGCTACACCTTC. Protein sequence: CASSYRPGTLQYGYTF.

V is TRBV20-1 and J is TRBJ1-1, with 7 bases matching TRBD1. V lost 3 bases and J lost 5; bases outside the gene matches: 9. The CDR3 is 14 residues long. Germline values: CDR1 DFQATT, CDR2 SNEGSKA (reference sequence). CDR3 DNA sequence: TGCAGTGCTAGGGGAGATCAGGGGGATACTGAAGCTTTCTTT. This encodes CSARGDQGDTEAFF.

In this sample, this clonotype turned up a few times. V and J are TRBV5-1 and TRBJ1-1; tentative D call: TRBD1 (5 bases). CDR3 length equals 14 residues. V gave up 4 bases and J gave up 5 bases, with 15 bases separating them. Germline V gene lookup returns CDR1 SGHRS and CDR2 YFSETQ. Written as DNA, the CDR3 is TGCGCCAGCAGCCCCTCCGACGGGGGGACTGAAGCTTTCTTT. This encodes CASSPSDGGTEAFF.

This clonotype turned up a few times. The V call is TRBV6-2 or TRBV6-3, the J call TRBJ2-1; TRBD2 matches at 14 bases. The V gene end was trimmed by 6 bases and the J gene end by 9 bases; junction bases not matched to a gene: 10. There are 16 residues in the CDR3. The germline gives CDR1 MNHEY, CDR2 SVGEGT. The CDR3 reads CASRPLTSGGAGEQFF. The CDR3 nucleotides are TGTGCCAGCAGGCCCCTGACTAGCGGGGGGGCGGGTGAGCAGTTCTTC.

A few counts support this clonotype. The gene calls are TRBV6-2 or TRBV6-3 and TRBJ2-7; 8 nucleotides align to TRBD2. V was pared by 4 bases and J by 2 bases, with 4 bases of the junction left unmatched. Germline CDR1 and CDR2: MNHEY and SVGEGT. This CDR3 contains 14 residues. The CDR3 region is CASSSGLVPYEQYV. The CDR3 bases are TGTGCCAGCAGTTCGGGACTAGTCCCCTACGAGCAGTACGTC.

This clonotype was seen a single time. Compared with germline, one end of the junction differs, possibly owing to a read error. The rearrangement joins TRBV5-1 to TRBJ2-7; D gene unclear. Germline-derived CDR1 and CDR2 are SGHRS and YFSETQ. CDR3 size: 12 residues. CDR3 sequence: CSSSLESYEQYF. CDR3 in DNA: TGCTCCAGCAGCTTAGAGTCCTACGAGCAGTACTTC.

The chain employs TRBV7-9 and TRBJ2-6; TRBD1 aligns across 9 bases. V dropped 1 base and J dropped 0; count of bases not matched to a gene: 13. This CDR3 region has 21 residues. CDR1 is SEHNR and CDR2 is FQNEAQ in the germline V gene (reference sequence). The CDR3 DNA follows: TGTGCCAGCAGCTTAGGGGGACAGGGAATTATCCCCAGCTCTGGGGCCAACGTCCTGACTTTC. The encoded protein is CASSLGGQGIIPSSGANVLTF.

This clonotype came up a few times. The chain carries TRBV7-2 and TRBJ2-1, with D hard to call. Germline CDR1 reads SGHTA; CDR2 reads FQGNSA. This CDR3 is built from 15 residues. V lost 2 bases and J lost 2, with 10 bases in between. CDR3 coding DNA: TGTGCCAGCAGCTTAAGTCCAACCACCTACAATGAGCAGTTCTTC. It translates to CASSLSPTTYNEQFF.

V and J are TRBV7-8 and TRBJ1-2; D may be TRBD1 (6 bases). Trimming took 4 bases from V and 8 from J, leaving 17 bases between them. In germline, CDR1 is SGHVS, CDR2 FQNEAQ. The CDR3 totals 14 residues. CDR3: CASSSTGHLEGYTF. CDR3 nucleotide sequence: TGTGCCAGCAGCTCGACAGGCCATCTGGAGGGCTACACCTTC.

CDR3 in amino acids: CASSQGGVYNEQFF. The CDR3 DNA reads as TGTGCCAGCAGCCAAGGAGGGGTTTACAATGAGCAGTTCTTC. V usage is TRBV4-2 and J usage is TRBJ2-1; D tentatively reads TRBD1 or TRBD2 (5 bases each). This CDR3 region has 14 residues. Germline V gene lookup returns CDR1 LGHNA and CDR2 YNFKEQ. Trimming shortened V by 1 base and J by 4 bases, and 8 bases separated the two germline ends.

This clonotype was recorded a few times. In nucleotides, the CDR3 is TGTGCCAGCAGCCCGGGACAGGGCTTCGAGCAGTACGTC. Residues: CASSPGQGFEQYV. The rearrangement uses TRBV6-5 and TRBJ2-7; 9 bases map to TRBD1. The junction had 6 bases not matched to a gene; V was cut back by 6 bases and J by 6 bases. The germline CDR1 and CDR2 sequences are MNHEY and SVGAGI. The CDR3 is made up of 13 amino acids.

This clonotype was recorded a few times. The chain links TRBV7-2 to TRBJ2-6; D is undetermined. Trimming took 5 bases from V and 0 from J, leaving 8 bases between them. The CDR3 totals 15 residues. Germline V gene sequence: CDR1 SGHTA, CDR2 FQGNSA. This CDR3 is CASSQQYSGANVLTF. CDR3 nucleotide sequence: TGTGCCAGCAGCCAACAGTACTCTGGGGCCAACGTCCTGACTTTC.

V is TRBV5-4 and J is TRBJ1-5, with D perhaps TRBD1 (5 bases). The CDR3 runs 16 residues. Germline V lookup: CDR1 SGHNT, CDR2 YYREEE (reference sequence). The V gene lost 4 bases and the J gene lost 0 bases, with 14 bases spanning the gap. The CDR3 here is CASSNQTDNSNQPQHF. CDR3 sequence (DNA): TGTGCCAGCAGCAATCAGACAGATAATAGCAATCAGCCCCAGCATTTT.

This clonotype has only a few counts. The rearrangement joins TRBV12-3 or TRBV12-4 to TRBJ1-1; 9 positions match TRBD1. The CDR3 consists of 15 residues. V lost 2 bases, J lost 3 bases, and 4 bases stayed unmatched. In nucleotides, the CDR3 is TGTGCCAGCAGTTTACTAGGGACAGGGCACACTGAAGCTTTCTTT. It translates to CASSLLGTGHTEAFF.

The chain is built from TRBV7-9 and TRBJ2-1, with D perhaps matching TRBD1 (6 bases). V was clipped by 8 bases and J by 4 bases, with 12 bases between them. Germline CDR1 is SEHNR and CDR2 is FQNEAQ (reference sequence). The CDR3 length is 13 residues. CDR3 DNA: TGTGCCAGCGGATTGGACAGTTACAATGAGCAGTTCTTC. This sequence encodes CASGLDSYNEQFF. Filled out from reference TRBV7-9 and TRBJ2-1, the complete variable domain reads DTGVSQNPRHKITKRGQNVTFRCDPISEHNRLYWYRQTLGQGPEFLTYFQNEAQLEKSRLLSDRFSAERPKGSFSTLEIQRTEQGDSAMYLCASGLDSYNEQFFGPGTRLTVL.

The gene calls are TRBV4-1 and TRBJ2-5, with 8 bases matching TRBD2. Germline CDR1 is MGHRA and CDR2 is YSYEKL. V was pared by 5 bases and J by 2 bases, with 7 bases of the junction left unmatched. The CDR3 is made up of 15 amino acids. DNA of the CDR3: TGCGCCAGCAGCAGGGGGACTAGAGTACAAGAGACCCAGTACTTC. Protein sequence: CASSRGTRVQETQYF.

The rearrangement joins TRBV5-4 to TRBJ2-3; TRBD1 aligns across 9 bases. CDR1 and CDR2 (germline): SGHNT, YYREEE (reference sequence). This CDR3 has 14 residues. With 0 bases clipped from V and 9 bases from J, the junction kept 5 bases outside the gene matches. CDR3 DNA: TGTGCCAGCAGCTTGGTAGGGACAGGGCAAACGCAGTATTTT. Its translation is CASSLVGTGQTQYF. Using reference TRBV5-4 and TRBJ2-3 for the parts outside the CDR3, the full variable domain is ETGVTQSPTHLIKTRGQQVTLRCSSQSGHNTVSWYQQALGQGPQFIFQYYREEENGRGNFPPRFSGLQFPNYSSELNVNALELDDSALYLCASSLVGTGQTQYFGPGTRLTVL.

This clonotype was counted between two and nine times. The rearrangement joins TRBV15 to TRBJ2-3; TRBD2 might be the D (5 bases). Germline V gene sequence: CDR1 LNHNV, CDR2 YYDKDF (reference sequence). V was shortened by 3 bases and J by 1 base, with 8 bases between the two germline ends. The CDR3 sequence is 14 residues long. The CDR3 region is CATSRTGGTDTQYF. CDR3 coding DNA: TGTGCCACCAGCAGGACCGGGGGCACAGATACGCAGTATTTT.

This clonotype was detected only a few times. CDR3 region: CASREPTSREGGTQYF. The CDR3 nucleotides are TGTGCCAGCAGGGAACCGACTAGCAGGGAAGGAGGGACCCAGTACTTC. The chain employs TRBV2 and TRBJ2-5, with 7 bases fitting TRBD2. J gave up 7 bases and V 6 bases, and 17 bases lay outside the gene matches. This CDR3 is 16 amino acids long. In germline, CDR1 is SNHLY, CDR2 FYNNEI.

This clonotype was observed a few times. This chain joins TRBV18 and TRBJ1-6; no clear D gene. Looked up from germline, CDR1 is KGHSH and CDR2 is LQKENI. The V and J ends lost 6 bases and 7 bases respectively, with 10 bases between them. CDR3 length: 13 amino acids. The CDR3 protein is CASSREWNSPLHF. In nucleotides, the CDR3 is TGTGCCAGCTCGAGGGAGTGGAATTCACCCCTCCACTTT.

V gene TRBV10-3 combines with J gene TRBJ2-7, with 8 nucleotides matching TRBD2. This CDR3 comprises 16 residues. Trimming cost V 6 bases and J 4 bases; bases outside gene matches: 14. Germline CDR1 ENHRY, CDR2 SYGVKD. In DNA form, the CDR3 reads TGTGCCATCAGCAGAAGCGGGGGCTCAAGGATATACGAGCAGTACTTC. It yields the protein CAISRSGGSRIYEQYF.

J is TRBJ1-2 and V is TRBV12-3 or TRBV12-4; tentative D call: TRBD1 (5 bases). The CDR3 is 13 amino acids. V lost 6 bases and J lost 8, with 16 bases in between. The CDR3 DNA is TGTGCCAGCAGCCGGGGGGGAGCTGGCGGCTACACCTTC. Translated, it gives CASSRGGAGGYTF.

The CDR3 sequence is CATSDFQGTVDTQYF. CDR3 DNA: TGTGCCACCAGTGATTTCCAGGGAACAGTGGATACGCAGTATTTT. The V call is TRBV24-1, the J call TRBJ2-3, with D maybe TRBD1 (5 bases). This CDR3 spans 15 amino acids. Deletions cut 1 base from V and 6 bases from J, with 13 bases between. The germline V gene has CDR1 KGHDR and CDR2 SFDVKD.

The chain joins TRBV12-3 or TRBV12-4 to TRBJ1-3, with D perhaps TRBD1 (5 bases). CDR3 length equals 16 residues. Deletions cut 2 bases from V and 0 bases from J, with 11 bases between. In DNA, the CDR3 is TGTGCCAGCAGTTTAAACAGGCTGGTCTCTGGAAACACCATATATTTT. It encodes CASSLNRLVSGNTIYF.

This clonotype has just a few counts. The rearrangement links TRBV6-6 to TRBJ2-7; no reliable D call. This CDR3 spans 13 amino acids. CDR1 and CDR2 (germline): MNHNY, SVGAGI (reference sequence). V gave up 2 bases and J gave up 6 bases, with 11 bases separating them. CDR3: CASSYGKAVEQYV. DNA of the CDR3: TGTGCCAGCAGTTACGGTAAGGCCGTCGAGCAGTACGTC.

This clonotype has only a few counts. J is TRBJ1-2 and V is TRBV19; D possibly corresponds to TRBD1 (6 bases). The germline V gene has CDR1 LNHDA and CDR2 SQIVND (reference sequence). V gave up 4 bases and J gave up 3 bases, with 18 bases separating them. This CDR3 is built from 16 residues. CDR3 residues: CASSRGQTLGDYGYTF. The CDR3, as DNA: TGTGCCAGTAGTAGAGGACAGACCCTGGGGGACTATGGCTACACCTTC. The variable domain in full, with the rest retrieved from reference TRBV19 and TRBJ1-2, is DGGITQSPKYLFRKEGQNVTLSCEQNLNHDAMYWYRQDPGQGLRLIYYSQIVNDFQKGDIAEGYSVSREKKESFPLTVTSAQKNPTAFYLCASSRGQTLGDYGYTFGSGTRLTVV.

This clonotype was observed a handful of times. V is TRBV7-9 and J is TRBJ2-7, with D tentatively TRBD1 (5 bases). V lost 4 bases and J 3 bases, leaving 22 bases between the germline ends. The CDR3 contains 17 residues. Germline-derived CDR1 and CDR2 are SEHNR and FQNEAQ (reference sequence). CDR3 DNA sequence: TGTGCCAGCAGCTCATCTTATGGGGCAGACACATACTACGAGCAGTACTTC. Its translation: CASSSSYGADTYYEQYF.

The rearrangement uses TRBV24-1 and TRBJ2-2; a possible D gene is TRBD1 (6 bases). There are 16 residues in the CDR3. Deletions cut 1 base from V and 1 base from J, with 9 bases between. Germline CDR1 reads KGHDR; CDR2 reads SFDVKD. The CDR3 nucleotides read TGTGCCACCAGTGATTTATGGACAGAGAACACCGGGGAGCTGTTTTTT. Its translation is CATSDLWTENTGELFF.